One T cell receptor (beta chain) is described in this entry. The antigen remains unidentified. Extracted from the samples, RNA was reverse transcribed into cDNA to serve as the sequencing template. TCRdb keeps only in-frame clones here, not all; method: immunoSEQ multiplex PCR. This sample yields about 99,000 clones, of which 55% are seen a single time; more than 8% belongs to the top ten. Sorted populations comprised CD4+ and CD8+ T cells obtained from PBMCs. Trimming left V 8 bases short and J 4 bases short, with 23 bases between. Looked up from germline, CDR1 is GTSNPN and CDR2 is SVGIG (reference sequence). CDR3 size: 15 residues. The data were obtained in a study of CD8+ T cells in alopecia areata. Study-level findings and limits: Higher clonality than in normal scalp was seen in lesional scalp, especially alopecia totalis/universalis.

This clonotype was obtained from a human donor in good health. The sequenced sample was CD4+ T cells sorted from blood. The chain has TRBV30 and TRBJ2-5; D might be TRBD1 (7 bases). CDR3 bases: TGTGCCAGCCGACTACAGGGGTTGGGGGGAGAGACCCAGTACTTC. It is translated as CASRLQGLGGETQYF.